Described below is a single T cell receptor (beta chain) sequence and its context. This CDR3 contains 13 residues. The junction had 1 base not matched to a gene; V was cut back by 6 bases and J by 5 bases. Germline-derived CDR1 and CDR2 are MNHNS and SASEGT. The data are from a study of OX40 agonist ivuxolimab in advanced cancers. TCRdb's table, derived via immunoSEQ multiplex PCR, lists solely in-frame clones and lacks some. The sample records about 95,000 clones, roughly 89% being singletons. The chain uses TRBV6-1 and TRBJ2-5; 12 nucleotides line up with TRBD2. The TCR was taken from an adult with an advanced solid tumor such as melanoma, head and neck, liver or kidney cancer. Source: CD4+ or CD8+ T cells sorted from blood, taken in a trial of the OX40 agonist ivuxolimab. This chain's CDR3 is CASRTSGGETQYF. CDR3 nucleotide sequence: TGTGCCAGCAGGACTAGCGGGGGTGAGACCCAGTACTTC.